This T cell receptor beta chain was sequenced in a study of T cell responses to AZD1222 COVID-19 vaccine. Findings of the study overall: The repertoires were collected only after the peak T cell response.

Produced via immunoSEQ multiplex PCR; TCRdb's table is partial and in-frame only. The table has over 65,000 clones, approximately 90% seen once. Concerning this clone itself: What it binds is unknown.

The CDR3 length is 16 residues. Germline V gene sequence: CDR1 SEHNR, CDR2 FQNEAQ (reference sequence). V dropped 7 bases and J dropped 2; count of bases not matched to a gene: 8. The source was peripheral blood, collected on day 0 of MenACWY control vaccination. The V call is TRBV7-9, the J call TRBJ2-3; 11 bases align to TRBD2. This TCR was recovered from an adult in good health. This CDR3 is CASTIGTSGDTDTQYF. CDR3 in DNA: TGTGCCAGCACAATCGGGACTAGCGGAGACACAGATACGCAGTATTTT.